Listed here are 7 T cell receptor beta chains from one sample, sequenced in a study of blood T cell repertoires in COVID-19 (dated by TCRdb to about 2020). Library creation used the immunoSEQ multiplex PCR assay. TCRdb limited this immuneACCESS table to in-frame rearrangements with V and J called. A share of clones is missing; checked studies link under half to unresolved V genes, and the rest is unexplained. This sample is represented by 650,000 to 800,000 clones; around 89% of them were singletons. The ten largest clones take up 0.2% to 0.3% of the sample. The sequenced material came from peripheral blood. The origin of the receptors is a woman younger than 35 with acute or convalescent COVID-19.

This sequence joins TRBV4-1 and TRBJ1-5, with D possibly TRBD1 on 6 matching bases. This CDR3 has 16 residues. The V gene lost 0 bases and the J gene lost 0 bases, with 9 bases spanning the gap. Germline CDR1 MGHRA, CDR2 YSYEKL. The CDR3 region is CASSQEGQNSNQPQHF. The CDR3 DNA reads as TGCGCCAGCAGCCAAGAAGGACAGAATAGCAATCAGCCCCAGCATTTT.

The chain links TRBV9 to TRBJ2-1; TRBD2 agrees at 12 bases. The V segment lost 4 bases and the J segment 4 bases; nucleotides outside the gene matches: 6. Germline CDR1 and CDR2: SGDLS and YYNGEE. The CDR3 loop spans 16 amino acids. This chain's CDR3 is CASSPWTSGVYNEQFF. The DNA of the CDR3 is TGTGCCAGCAGCCCCTGGACTAGCGGGGTGTACAATGAGCAGTTCTTC.

On this clone: Other DNA variants within this sample encode the same CDR3. V usage is TRBV9 and J usage is TRBJ2-3, with D maybe TRBD2 (6 bases). The CDR3 runs 15 residues. CDR1 is SGDLS, CDR2 YYNGEE, per germline. Trimming pared 2 bases from V and 1 base from J, leaving 11 bases between. The CDR3 sequence is CASSVGGSGTDTQYF. CDR3 sequence (DNA): TGTGCCAGCAGCGTGGGAGGAAGCGGCACAGATACGCAGTATTTT.

The CDR3 spells CASSPRQGRLIEAFF. The CDR3 DNA reads as TGCGCCAGCAGCCCCCGGCAGGGGCGTTTGATTGAAGCTTTCTTT. V gene TRBV4-1 combines with J gene TRBJ1-1; a weak D match, TRBD1 (6 bases). CDR1 and CDR2 (germline): MGHRA, YSYEKL. Trimming pared 4 bases from V and 7 bases from J, leaving 19 bases between. The CDR3 has 15 residues.

V usage is TRBV2 and J usage is TRBJ1-1; no firm D call. The germline V gene encodes CDR1 SNHLY and CDR2 FYNNEI. This CDR3 region has 13 residues. V lost 6 bases and J lost 1, with 9 bases in between. The CDR3 loop reads CASRRSGNTEAFF. The CDR3 coding sequence is TGTGCCAGCAGACGTAGTGGGAACACTGAAGCTTTCTTT.

J is TRBJ1-2 and V is TRBV9; TRBD1 aligns across 9 bases. In germline, CDR1 is SGDLS, CDR2 YYNGEE. With V trimmed by 0 bases and J by 3 bases, 9 bases remained unmatched. CDR3 size: 17 residues. CDR3 DNA sequence: TGTGCCAGCAGCGTAGTAGGGACAGGGCAAGGCTACTATGGCTACACCTTC. It yields the protein CASSVVGTGQGYYGYTF.

This chain uses TRBV5-6 with TRBJ2-7, with 8 bases fitting TRBD1. Germline trimming cut 0 bases from V and 5 bases from J; bases unmatched to any gene: 10. Germline loops: CDR1 SGHDT, CDR2 YYEEEE. This CDR3 is built from 16 residues. This chain's CDR3 is CASSLVGADRVDEQYF. The CDR3 region has the DNA TGTGCCAGCAGCTTGGTGGGGGCGGACAGGGTCGACGAGCAGTACTTC.